This TCR beta chain was found in a study of T cell responses to AZD1222 COVID-19 vaccine. There are a few counts of this clone. Data came from immunoSEQ multiplex PCR; TCRdb stores just in-frame clones and leaves some out. Of some 120,000 clones in the sample, 90% to 95% are singletons; the top ten hold under 3.5%. Trimming took 2 bases from V and 0 from J, leaving 11 bases between them. CDR1 MNHNS and CDR2 SASEGT come from the germline V gene. The CDR3 extends over 15 amino acids. The V and J genes are TRBV6-1 and TRBJ2-7; D is unclear. The sequence was obtained from an adult in good health. The starting material was peripheral blood, obtained on day 0 of AZD1222 vaccination. CDR3: CASSEIAYSSYEQYF. In nucleotides, the CDR3 is TGTGCCAGCAGTGAAATCGCCTACAGCTCCTACGAGCAGTACTTC.